This TCR beta chain is drawn from a study of PD-1 blockade in classical Hodgkin lymphoma. Note on this clone: The antigen is undetermined.

Using immunoSEQ multiplex PCR, the repertoire was profiled, and TCRdb retains in-frame clones only, with some absent. The sample has 20,000 to 25,000 clones, 60% to 85% seen once. Relapses following autologous stem cell transplantation were seen in all patients, with brentuximab vedotin exposure varying. Looked up from germline, CDR1 is MNHEY and CDR2 is SMNVEV (reference sequence). J gave up 1 base and V 2 bases, and 13 bases lay outside the gene matches. This CDR3 spans 18 amino acids. General study points: Diminished baseline TCR diversity has been reported in newly diagnosed patients relative to healthy donors. Patients with a complete response exhibited baseline diversity comparable to newly diagnosed patients. With CD4+ cells, TCR diversity rose significantly by C4D1, but not with CD8+ cells.

The starting material was peripheral blood mononuclear cells (PBMCs), obtained before the second cycle of nivolumab. This TCR came from a human donor with classical Hodgkin lymphoma. The chain combines TRBV27 with TRBJ1-1; 7 nucleotides line up with TRBD1. As DNA, the CDR3 is TGTGCCAGCAGTTTAAGGCCCTTACAGGGGCTGGGGAACACTGAAGCTTTCTTT. Translating it yields CASSLRPLQGLGNTEAFF.